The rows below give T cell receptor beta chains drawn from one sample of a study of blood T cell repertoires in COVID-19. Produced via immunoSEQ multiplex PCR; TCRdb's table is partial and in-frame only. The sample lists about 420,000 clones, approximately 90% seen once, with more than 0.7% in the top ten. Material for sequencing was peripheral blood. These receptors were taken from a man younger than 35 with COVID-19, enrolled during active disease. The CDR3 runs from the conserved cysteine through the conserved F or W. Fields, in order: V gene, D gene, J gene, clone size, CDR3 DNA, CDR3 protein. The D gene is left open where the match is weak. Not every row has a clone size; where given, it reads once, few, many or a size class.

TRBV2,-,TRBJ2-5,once,TGTGCCAGCAATCAAGTCGGGAGAGAGACCCAGTACTTC,CASNQVGRETQYF
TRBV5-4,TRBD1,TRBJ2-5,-,TGTGCCAGCAGCGCAGGGGGCGTGGGAGAGACCCAGTACTTC,CASSAGGVGETQYF
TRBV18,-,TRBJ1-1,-,TGTGCCAGCTCACGCCTGGGACAATGGAACACTGAAGCTTTCTTT,CASSRLGQWNTEAFF
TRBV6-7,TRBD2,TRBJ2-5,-,TGTGCCAGCAGACTAGCGGACCAAGAGACCCAGTACTTC,CASRLADQETQYF
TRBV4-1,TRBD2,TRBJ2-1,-,TGCGCCAGCAGCCGAGAGGAAGCGGGGCTAAATGAGCAGTTCTTC,CASSREEAGLNEQFF
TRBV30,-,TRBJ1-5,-,TGTGCCTGGAGTTATGGGACTCGGCGACAGCCCCAGCATTTT,CAWSYGTRRQPQHF
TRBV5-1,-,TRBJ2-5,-,TGCGCCAGCAGCTTGGGGCCCGCAGGAGAGACCCAGTACTTC,CASSLGPAGETQYF
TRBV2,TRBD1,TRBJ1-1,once,TGTGCCAGCAGCCAAGACAGGGACCAGCCCCCTGAAGCTTTCTTT,CASSQDRDQPPEAFF
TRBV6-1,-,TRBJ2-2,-,TGTGCCAGCAGTGAAGCGCGCCAGAACACCGGGGAGCTGTTTTTT,CASSEARQNTGELFF
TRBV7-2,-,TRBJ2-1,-,TGTGCCAGCAGCCCAGGGACTCGGCCCAGTGAGCAGTTCTTC,CASSPGTRPSEQFF
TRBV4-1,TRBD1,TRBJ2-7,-,TGCGCCAGCAGCCCGCCGGACAGGGGATATTACGAGCAGTACTTC,CASSPPDRGYYEQYF
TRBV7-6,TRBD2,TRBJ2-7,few,TGTGCCAGCAGCTCGGCGACTAGCGCCTTTTACGAGCAGTACTTC,CASSSATSAFYEQYF
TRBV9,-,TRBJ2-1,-,TGTGCCAGCAGCAAGAGTACAGGGAATGAGCAGTTCTTC,CASSKSTGNEQFF
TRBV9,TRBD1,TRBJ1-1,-,TGTGCCAGCAGCGTCGGGACAGGGAGGGCTTTCTTT,CASSVGTGRAFF
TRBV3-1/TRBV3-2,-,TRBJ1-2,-,TGTGCCAGCAGCCAAACTTTAGGGGCCCCAACTAACTATGGCTACACCTTC,CASSQTLGAPTNYGYTF
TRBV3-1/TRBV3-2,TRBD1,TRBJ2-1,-,TGTGCCAGCAGCCAAGGTGGGACAGGGTTCAAAGAGCAGTTCTTC,CASSQGGTGFKEQFF
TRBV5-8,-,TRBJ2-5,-,TGTGCCAGCAGCTACCGGACACTGAGAGGAGAGACCCAGTACTTC,CASSYRTLRGETQYF
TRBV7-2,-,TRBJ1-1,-,TGTGCCAGCAGCCTCAGGGGTACTGAAGCTTTCTTT,CASSLRGTEAFF
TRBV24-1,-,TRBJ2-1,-,TGTGCCACCAGTGATTTGCGCGCAGGCGCCGGTGAGCAGTTCTTC,CATSDLRAGAGEQFF
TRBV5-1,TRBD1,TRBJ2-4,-,TGCGCCAGCAGCTCAAACCGGGACAGGGGACCGATAGCCAAAAACATTCAGTACTTC,CASSSNRDRGPIAKNIQYF
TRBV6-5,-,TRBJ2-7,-,TGTGCCAGCACCATGACAGGTGTTGTCTACGAGCAGTACTTC,CASTMTGVVYEQYF
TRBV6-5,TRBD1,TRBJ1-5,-,TGTGCCAACTGGACAGGTCATAGCAATCAGCCCCAGCATTTT,CANWTGHSNQPQHF
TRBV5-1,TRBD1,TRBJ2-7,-,TGCGCCAGCGGACAGGGCGTATCCTACGAGCAGTACTTC,CASGQGVSYEQYF
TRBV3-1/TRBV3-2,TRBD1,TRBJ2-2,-,TGTGCCAGCAGCCAATGGGACAGGGACGCCGGGGAGCTGTTTTTT,CASSQWDRDAGELFF
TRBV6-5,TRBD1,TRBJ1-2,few,TGTGCCAGCAGTTACGAAAGACAGGGAAGCGGTGGCTACACCTTC,CASSYERQGSGGYTF
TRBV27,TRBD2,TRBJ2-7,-,TGTGCCAGCAGGGTTCCGGGGGGACTAGGTTCCTACGAGCAGTACTTC,CASRVPGGLGSYEQYF
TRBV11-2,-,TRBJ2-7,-,TGTGCCAGCAGCGTGGGAGCCTACGAGCAGTACTTC,CASSVGAYEQYF
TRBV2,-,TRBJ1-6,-,TGTGCCAGCAGTTCACAGAATAATTCACCCCTCCACTTT,CASSSQNNSPLHF
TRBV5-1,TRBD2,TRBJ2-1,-,TGCGCCAGCAGCTTATTAGCGGGGGGCCGCGTCAATGAGCAGTTCTTC,CASSLLAGGRVNEQFF
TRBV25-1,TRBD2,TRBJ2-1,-,TGTGCCAGCAGTGAAACGGCGGGAGTTGGGAATGAGCAGTTCTTC,CASSETAGVGNEQFF
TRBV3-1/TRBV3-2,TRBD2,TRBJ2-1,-,TGTGCCAGCAGCCCCGATAGCGGGGGGGCCCTCTATGAGCAGTTCTTC,CASSPDSGGALYEQFF
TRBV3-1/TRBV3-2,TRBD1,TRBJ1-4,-,TGTGCCAGCAGCCAACTGGAAGGACAGGGATACGGAAAACTGTTTTTT,CASSQLEGQGYGKLFF
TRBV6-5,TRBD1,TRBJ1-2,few,TGTGCCAGCAGTTCCCGGGACAGTGAATTCTATGGCTACACCTTC,CASSSRDSEFYGYTF
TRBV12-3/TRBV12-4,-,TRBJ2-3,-,TGTGCCAGCAGTTTAGCGGGAGCAGATACGCAGTATTTT,CASSLAGADTQYF
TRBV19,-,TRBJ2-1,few,TGTGCCAGTAGTATTCGGGGTGAGCAGTTCTTC,CASSIRGEQFF
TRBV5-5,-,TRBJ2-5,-,TGTGCCAGCAGCTTACCGGGCCAAGAGACCCAGTACTTC,CASSLPGQETQYF
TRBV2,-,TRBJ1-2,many,TGTGCCAGCCACCGGGGAGCTCACTATGGCTACACCTTC,CASHRGAHYGYTF
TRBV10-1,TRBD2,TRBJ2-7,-,TGCGCCGCGCAACGACTAGCGACCTACGAGCAGTACTTC,CAAQRLATYEQYF
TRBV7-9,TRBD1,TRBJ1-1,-,TGTGCCAGCAGCTTAGTAGGGACAGGGCGTATGAACACTGAAGCTTTCTTT,CASSLVGTGRMNTEAFF